This T cell receptor (beta chain) was sequenced during a study of T cells after yellow fever vaccination. Study-level background: Fractions containing few cells were prepared with SMART-Seq v4 Ultra Low Input.

Overall study findings and caveats: Reappearing after the booster were most of the clones from primary vaccination (roughly 96% CD4, about 88% CD8).

This CDR3 is built from 14 residues. The V gene's germline CDR1 is SGHKS and CDR2 YYEKEE (reference sequence). The V and J ends lost 6 bases and 3 bases respectively, with 12 bases between them. This clonotype was detected only a few times. Its antigen is currently unknown. MiXCR, applied by TCRdb to the 5' RACE reads, yields one record per CDR3 protein. This sample carries about 300,000 distinct CDR3 sequences, 8.5% to 10% of them seen once, and the ten largest clones take about 3.5%. The clonotype was recovered from a man aged 18 to 29 who received the YFV17D yellow fever vaccine. Source: CD4+ T cells sorted from PBMCs, taken 5 days after the yellow fever booster vaccination. The V and J genes are TRBV5-5 and TRBJ1-4, with D possibly being TRBD1 (6 bases). CDR3 protein: CASKIGTPNEKLFF. CDR3 nucleotide sequence: TGTGCCAGCAAAATCGGGACACCTAATGAAAAACTGTTTTTT.